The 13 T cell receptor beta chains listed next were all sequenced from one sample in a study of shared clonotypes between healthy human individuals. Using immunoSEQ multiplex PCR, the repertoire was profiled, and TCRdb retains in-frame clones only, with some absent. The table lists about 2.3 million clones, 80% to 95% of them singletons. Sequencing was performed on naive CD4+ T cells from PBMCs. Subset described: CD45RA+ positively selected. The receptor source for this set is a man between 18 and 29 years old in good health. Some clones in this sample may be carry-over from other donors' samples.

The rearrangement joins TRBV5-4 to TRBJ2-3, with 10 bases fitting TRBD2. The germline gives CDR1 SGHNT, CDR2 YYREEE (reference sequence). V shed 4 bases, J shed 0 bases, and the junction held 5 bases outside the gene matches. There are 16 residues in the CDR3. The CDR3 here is CASSHRLAGSTDTQYF. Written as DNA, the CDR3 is TGTGCCAGCAGCCATCGACTAGCGGGCAGCACAGATACGCAGTATTTT. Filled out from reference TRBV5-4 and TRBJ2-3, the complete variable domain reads ETGVTQSPTHLIKTRGQQVTLRCSSQSGHNTVSWYQQALGQGPQFIFQYYREEENGRGNFPPRFSGLQFPNYSSELNVNALELDDSALYLCASSHRLAGSTDTQYFGPGTRLTVL.

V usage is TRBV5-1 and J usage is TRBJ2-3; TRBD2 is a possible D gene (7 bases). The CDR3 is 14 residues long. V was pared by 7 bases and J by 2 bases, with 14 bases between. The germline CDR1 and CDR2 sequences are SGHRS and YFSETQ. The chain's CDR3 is CASSRGANTDTQYF. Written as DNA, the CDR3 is TGCGCCAGCTCCCGGGGGGCGAACACAGATACGCAGTATTTT.

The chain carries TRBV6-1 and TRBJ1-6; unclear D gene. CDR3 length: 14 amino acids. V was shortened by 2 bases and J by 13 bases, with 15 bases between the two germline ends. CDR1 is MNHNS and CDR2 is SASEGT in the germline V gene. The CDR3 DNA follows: TGTGCCAGCAGTGAATTAGCGGCCAGAACCCCCCTCCACTTT. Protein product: CASSELAARTPLHF.

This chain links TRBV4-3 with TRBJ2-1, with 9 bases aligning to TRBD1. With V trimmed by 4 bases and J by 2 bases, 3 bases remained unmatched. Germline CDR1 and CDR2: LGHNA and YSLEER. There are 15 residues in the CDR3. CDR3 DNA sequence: TGCGCCAGCAGCCGGGGACAGGGCGCCTACAATGAGCAGTTCTTC. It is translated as CASSRGQGAYNEQFF.

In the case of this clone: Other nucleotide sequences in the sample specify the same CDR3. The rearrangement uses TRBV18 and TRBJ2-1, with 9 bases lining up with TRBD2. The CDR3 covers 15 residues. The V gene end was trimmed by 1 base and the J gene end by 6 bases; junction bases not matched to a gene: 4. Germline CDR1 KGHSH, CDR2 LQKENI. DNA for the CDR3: TGTGCCAGCTCACCACTAGCGGGAGTAGGCAATGAGCAGTTCTTC. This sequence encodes CASSPLAGVGNEQFF. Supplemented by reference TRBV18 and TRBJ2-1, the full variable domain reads NAGVMQNPRHLVRRRGQEARLRCSPMKGHSHVYWYRQLPEEGLKFMVYLQKENIIDESGMPKERFSAEFPKEGPSILRIQQVVRGDSAAYFCASSPLAGVGNEQFFGPGTRLTVL.

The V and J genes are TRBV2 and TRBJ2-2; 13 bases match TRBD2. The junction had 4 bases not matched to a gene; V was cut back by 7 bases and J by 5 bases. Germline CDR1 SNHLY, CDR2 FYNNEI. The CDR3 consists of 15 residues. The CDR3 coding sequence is TGTGCCAGCAAGGGACTAGCGGGACGAACCGGGGAGCTGTTTTTT. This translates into CASKGLAGRTGELFF.

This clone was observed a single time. The DNA for the CDR3 is TGCAGCGTCGTTTGGACTAGCGGGGGATACAATGAGCAGTTCTTC. Residues: CSVVWTSGGYNEQFF. The V gene is TRBV29-1, the J gene TRBJ2-1, with 13 bases that match TRBD2. This CDR3 is 15 amino acids long. Germline trimming cut 6 bases from V and 4 bases from J; bases unmatched to any gene: 6. Germline V gene lookup returns CDR1 SQVTM and CDR2 ANQGSEA.

The DNA of the CDR3 is TGTGCCAGCAGTTCCGTCGCGGGGGAGAACTACGAGCAGTACTTC. This translates into CASSSVAGENYEQYF. The chain is built from TRBV28 and TRBJ2-7, with TRBD2 matching 7 bases. This CDR3 spans 15 amino acids. V dropped 4 bases and J dropped 3; count of bases not matched to a gene: 9. CDR1 and CDR2 from the germline V gene are MDHEN and SYDVKM.

The CDR3 is CASSLALGPQHF. The CDR3 nucleotides are TGTGCCAGCAGCTTAGCGCTGGGGCCCCAGCATTTT. This rearrangement joins TRBV7-6 to TRBJ1-5, with D hard to call. The germline CDR1 and CDR2 sequences are SGHVS and FNYEAQ. V shed 0 bases and J shed 9 bases, with 6 bases lying between them. CDR3 length: 12 amino acids.

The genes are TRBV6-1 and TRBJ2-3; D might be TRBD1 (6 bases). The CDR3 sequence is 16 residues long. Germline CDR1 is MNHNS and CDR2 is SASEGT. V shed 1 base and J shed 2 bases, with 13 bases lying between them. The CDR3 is CASSEDHRVITDTQYF. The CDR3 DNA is TGTGCCAGCAGTGAAGACCACAGGGTGATCACAGATACGCAGTATTTT.

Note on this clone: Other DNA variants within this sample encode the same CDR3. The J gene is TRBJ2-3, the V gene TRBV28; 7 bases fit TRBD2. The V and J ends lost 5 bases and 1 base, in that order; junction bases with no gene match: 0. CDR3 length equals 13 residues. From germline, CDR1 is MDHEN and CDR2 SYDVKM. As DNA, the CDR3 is TGTGCCAGCAGTGCGGGGGGCACAGATACGCAGTATTTT. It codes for CASSAGGTDTQYF. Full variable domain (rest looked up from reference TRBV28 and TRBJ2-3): DVKVTQSSRYLVKRTGEKVFLECVQDMDHENMFWYRQDPGLGLRLIYFSYDVKMKEKGDIPEGYSVSREKKERFSLILESASTNQTSMYLCASSAGGTDTQYFGPGTRLTVL.

The CDR3 is CASSLDRRREQFF. CDR3 in DNA: TGTGCCAGCAGCCTGGACAGGCGCCGTGAGCAGTTCTTC. The chain carries TRBV14 and TRBJ2-1, with TRBD1 matching 7 bases. Per the germline V gene, CDR1 is SGHDN and CDR2 is FVKESK. The CDR3 totals 13 residues. V was pared by 4 bases and J by 9 bases, with 6 bases of the junction left unmatched. The variable domain in full, completed from reference TRBV14 and TRBJ2-1, reads EAGVTQFPSHSVIEKGQTVTLRCDPISGHDNLYWYRRVMGKEIKFLLHFVKESKQDESGMPNNRFLAERTGGTYSTLKVQPAELEDSGVYFCASSLDRRREQFFGPGTRLTVL.

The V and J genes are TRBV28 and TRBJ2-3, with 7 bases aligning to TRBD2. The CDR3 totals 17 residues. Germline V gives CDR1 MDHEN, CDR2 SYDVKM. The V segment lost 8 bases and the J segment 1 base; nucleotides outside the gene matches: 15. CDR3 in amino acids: CASFTLGEGKRTDTQYF. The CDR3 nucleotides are TGTGCCAGCTTTACCTTGGGGGAGGGAAAGCGCACAGATACGCAGTATTTT.